This record looks at one TCR beta chain sequence and its context. The antigen is not known. Patients picked for sequencing had shown CD8+CD57+ cell expansion detected by flow cytometry. The study sampled blood from patients who had received no therapy. This CDR3 contains 12 residues. CDR1 SQVTM and CDR2 ANQGSEA come from the germline V gene. Germline trimming cut 7 bases from V and 3 bases from J; bases unmatched to any gene: 2. These data originate in a study of CD8+CD57+ T cells in acquired aplastic anemia. Study background: The sorted CD4+ and CD8+ cells yielded an average around 3.2 ug of DNA. Study findings and constraints: The study identified twenty-nine CD8+ CDR3 sequences shared by patients and controls. Statistical testing detected no significant gap in CD8+ Simpson's diversity between patients and controls.

Profiles of TCR beta VDJ and CDR3 were generated from a genomic DNA template. MiXCR, run by TCRdb on the reads, gives a single entry per CDR3 protein. Here the sample spans approximately 170,000 distinct CDR3 sequences, about 45% being singletons. The source is a human donor with aplastic anemia. Sequenced sample: sorted CD4+, CD8+, or CD8+CD57+ T cells (not recorded which) from PBMCs. The rearrangement links TRBV29-1 to TRBJ2-3, with 9 positions matching TRBD2. CDR3 in DNA: TGCAGCGCTACTAGCGGGACAGATACGCAGTATTTT. Translating gives CSATSGTDTQYF.